The 5 T cell receptor beta chains below come from one sample, sequenced in a study of beta chain features in type 1 diabetes. Of the isolated RNA, all was reverse transcribed, and so the sequenced material was expressed TCRB transcripts. Generated by immunoSEQ multiplex PCR, the TCRdb table keeps only in-frame clones and is missing some. The sample holds fewer than 650,000 clones, about 14% seen once. Sequencing input: naive CD4+ T cells from blood. These receptors all stem from a man younger than 30 in good health.

The chain uses TRBV7-2 and TRBJ2-5; D not certain. Trimming pared 5 bases from V and 2 bases from J, leaving 6 bases between. The CDR3 has 12 residues. Germline lookup yields CDR1 SGHTA and CDR2 FQGNSA. The CDR3: CASSHNQETQYF. Here the CDR3 DNA reads TGTGCCAGCAGCCACAATCAAGAGACCCAGTACTTC.

This clone appeared a few times. The chain recombines TRBV27 with TRBJ2-5; 7 bases match TRBD2. The junction had 11 bases not matched to a gene; V was cut back by 5 bases and J by 5 bases. This CDR3 has 15 amino acids. Germline loops: CDR1 MNHEY, CDR2 SMNVEV (reference sequence). In DNA form, the CDR3 reads TGTGCCAGCAGTAATCGCGGGGGATACTCGGAGACCCAGTACTTC. Its protein product is CASSNRGGYSETQYF.

V gene TRBV6-6 combines with J gene TRBJ2-7, with a tentative D call TRBD1 (6 bases). The CDR3 covers 14 residues. Trimming left V 6 bases short and J 5 bases short, with 17 bases between. CDR1 and CDR2 (germline): MNHNY, SVGAGI (reference sequence). The CDR3 DNA reads as TGTGCCAGCAGGGACAGAGCACGCAGAAACGAGCAGTACTTC. It encodes CASRDRARRNEQYF.

This clone turned up a few times. The chain combines TRBV7-2 with TRBJ2-3; 11 bases match TRBD2. This CDR3 has 18 amino acids. J gave up 1 base and V 4 bases, and 10 bases lay outside the gene matches. The germline gives CDR1 SGHTA, CDR2 FQGNSA. The DNA for the CDR3 is TGTGCCAGCAGCTCGAGCCCCGGGACTAGCGGACGCACAGATACGCAGTATTTT. As protein: CASSSSPGTSGRTDTQYF.

The chain carries TRBV2 and TRBJ1-4; D remains unclear. V lost 7 bases and J 5 bases, leaving 14 bases between the germline ends. Germline assignment: CDR1 SNHLY and CDR2 FYNNEI. The CDR3 length is 14 residues. Written as DNA, the CDR3 is TGTGCCAGCATTGTAATGGTCGCAAATGAAAAACTGTTTTTT. Translating gives CASIVMVANEKLFF.